The present T cell receptor (beta chain) was sequenced within a study of blood T cell repertoires in COVID-19. The CDR3 is 15 amino acids. Between the trimmed V and J ends, which lost 1 base and 4 bases, there was a span of 11 bases. In germline, CDR1 is SGHVS, CDR2 FQNEAQ. This clone was observed a handful of times. Clones were sequenced by immunoSEQ multiplex PCR, and TCRdb holds only the in-frame ones, with some missing. The sample includes 100,000 or so clones, around 84% of them seen just once. This clonotype originated in a woman of 80 years or more with acute or convalescent COVID-19. Sequences were obtained from peripheral blood. The chain recombines TRBV7-8 with TRBJ2-1; no reliable D call. The CDR3 DNA is TGTGCCAGCAGCTTAGGACCCACAGATTACAATGAGCAGTTCTTC. Translation gives CASSLGPTDYNEQFF.